This T cell receptor beta chain appears in the sequencing data of a study of T cells after yellow fever vaccination. In germline, CDR1 is LNHNV, CDR2 YYDKDF (reference sequence). V shed 0 bases and J shed 5 bases, with 20 bases lying between them. The CDR3 extends over 18 amino acids. TCRdb re-called the 5' RACE reads with MiXCR, one entry per CDR3 protein. The sample contains 620,000 or so distinct CDR3 sequences, around a sixth of which appear only once. This clonotype was obtained from a man aged 18 to 29 who received the YFV17D yellow fever vaccine. Here the sequenced sample was PBMCs, taken less than 6 days after the first yellow fever vaccination. The gene calls are TRBV15 and TRBJ2-1; TRBD1 might be the D (6 bases). CDR3 region: CATSRETGLEFSDNEQFF. As DNA, the CDR3 is TGTGCCACCAGCAGAGAAACAGGGTTAGAGTTCAGCGACAATGAGCAGTTCTTC.